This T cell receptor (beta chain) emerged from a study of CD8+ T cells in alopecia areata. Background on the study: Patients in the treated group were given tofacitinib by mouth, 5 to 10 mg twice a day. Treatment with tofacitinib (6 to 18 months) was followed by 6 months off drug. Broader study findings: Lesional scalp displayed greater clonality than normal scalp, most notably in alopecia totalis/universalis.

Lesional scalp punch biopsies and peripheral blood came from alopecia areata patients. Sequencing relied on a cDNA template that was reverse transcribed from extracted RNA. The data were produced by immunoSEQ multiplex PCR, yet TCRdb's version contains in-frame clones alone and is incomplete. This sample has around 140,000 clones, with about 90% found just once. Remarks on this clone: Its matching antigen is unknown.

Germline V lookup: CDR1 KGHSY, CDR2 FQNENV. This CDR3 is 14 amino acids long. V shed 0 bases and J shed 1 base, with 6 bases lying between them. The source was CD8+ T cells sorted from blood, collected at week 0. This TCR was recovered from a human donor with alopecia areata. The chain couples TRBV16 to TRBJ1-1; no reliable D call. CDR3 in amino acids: CASSQSAGNTEAFF. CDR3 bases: TGTGCCAGCAGCCAATCGGCGGGGAACACTGAAGCTTTCTTT.